Shown below are 5 T cell receptor beta chains from a single sample sequenced in a study of cytotoxic CD8 clonotypes in ibrutinib-treated CLL. Produced via immunoSEQ multiplex PCR; TCRdb's table is partial and in-frame only. The table has 150,000 to 200,000 clones, approximately 77% seen once. This material consisted of PBMCs, taken after 12 months of ibrutinib treatment. The receptor source for this set is a human donor with chronic lymphocytic leukemia.

This sequence joins TRBV18 and TRBJ2-7; D gene unclear. The V gene's germline CDR1 is KGHSH and CDR2 LQKENI. The CDR3 spans 15 residues. V was trimmed by 2 bases and J by 2 bases, leaving 13 bases between them. This CDR3 reads CASSPKMAATYEQYF. The CDR3, as DNA: TGTGCCAGCTCACCAAAGATGGCTGCAACCTACGAGCAGTACTTC.

This chain joins TRBV10-3 and TRBJ1-1; D might be TRBD1 (5 bases). The V end lost 4 bases, the J end lost 5 bases, and 17 bases lay between the germline ends. The CDR3 runs to 15 residues. The germline gives CDR1 ENHRY, CDR2 SYGVKD. The CDR3 here is CAISGSGRVGTEAFF. The CDR3 bases are TGTGCCATCAGTGGTTCAGGGAGGGTAGGGACTGAAGCTTTCTTT.

This clone was detected only a few times. The V call is TRBV2, the J call TRBJ1-6; maybe TRBD1 (6 bases). Germline-derived CDR1 and CDR2 are SNHLY and FYNNEI. Trimming took 7 bases from V and 10 from J, leaving 17 bases between them. The CDR3 runs 14 residues. The CDR3 DNA is TGTGCCAGCATAAGGGGGGTAGGCGGGTCACCCCTCCACTTT. Encoded protein: CASIRGVGGSPLHF.

This chain links TRBV5-6 with TRBJ1-2, with D maybe TRBD1 (5 bases). Trimming cost V 0 bases and J 5 bases, with 8 bases left between them. The CDR3 sequence is 13 residues long. Germline values: CDR1 SGHDT, CDR2 YYEEEE. The CDR3 bases are TGTGCCAGCAGCTTGGAAGGGGAGTATGGCTACACCTTC. This gives the protein CASSLEGEYGYTF.

The rearrangement links TRBV9 to TRBJ1-3; no clear D gene. Trimming shortened V by 3 bases and J by 0 bases, and 10 bases separated the two germline ends. This CDR3 region has 15 residues. Germline V gene lookup returns CDR1 SGDLS and CDR2 YYNGEE. The CDR3 sequence is CASSATYYSGNTIYF. DNA for the CDR3: TGTGCCAGCAGCGCGACTTACTACTCTGGAAACACCATATATTTT.